This is a list of T cell receptor beta chains from one sample in a study of blood T cell repertoires in COVID-19. Generated by immunoSEQ multiplex PCR, the TCRdb table keeps only in-frame clones and is missing some. The top ten hold approximately 5% of the sample, which has about 160,000 clones, 92% seen once. Material for sequencing was peripheral blood. These receptors all come from a young man with COVID-19, enrolled during active disease. Both conserved end residues are part of each CDR3. Fields, in order: D gene, clone size, J gene, V gene, CDR3 protein, CDR3 DNA. The D gene is left open where the match is weak. Only part of the rows carry a size: once, few, many, or a class if the clone is expanded.

-,few,TRBJ2-5,TRBV19,CASSRGRGIETQYF,TGTGCCAGTAGTCGAGGTAGGGGAATCGAGACCCAGTACTTC
TRBD1,-,TRBJ2-7,TRBV6-5,CASSYFRQGNYEQYF,TGTGCCAGCAGTTACTTTCGACAGGGGAACTACGAGCAGTACTTC
TRBD1,-,TRBJ2-7,TRBV7-2,CASSLGRGRYEQYF,TGTGCCAGCAGCTTAGGCAGGGGGCGGTACGAGCAGTACTTC
TRBD1,-,TRBJ1-6,TRBV7-2,CASSLTGQVLYNSPLHF,TGTGCCAGCAGCTTAACCGGACAGGTCCTCTATAATTCACCCCTCCACTTT
TRBD1,-,TRBJ2-5,TRBV24-1,CATSERTGVQETQYF,TGTGCCACCAGTGAAAGAACAGGGGTCCAAGAGACCCAGTACTTC
TRBD2,once,TRBJ2-5,TRBV27,CASSLRLARSETEETQYF,TGTGCCAGCAGTCTAAGACTAGCTAGGTCCGAAACCGAAGAGACCCAGTACTTC
TRBD2,-,TRBJ2-7,TRBV6-5,CASSPREAYEQYF,TGTGCCAGCAGTCCGCGGGAGGCCTACGAGCAGTACTTC
-,-,TRBJ1-1,TRBV19,CASSTFTTDETGTEAFF,TGTGCCAGTAGTACCTTCACCACCGATGAAACAGGGACTGAAGCTTTCTTT
TRBD1,-,TRBJ1-6,TRBV19,CATGQGRSYNSPLHF,TGTGCCACTGGACAGGGACGCTCCTATAATTCACCCCTCCACTTT
TRBD1,-,TRBJ2-1,TRBV4-1,CASSQDLSGTGENNEQFF,TGCGCCAGCAGCCAAGATTTGTCCGGGACAGGGGAGAACAATGAGCAGTTCTTC
-,once,TRBJ1-3,TRBV5-1,CASSFGRRTSGNTIYF,TGCGCCAGCAGCTTTGGTCGGAGGACCTCTGGAAACACCATATATTTT
TRBD1,-,TRBJ1-2,TRBV14,CASSPGQGIYGYTF,TGTGCCAGCAGCCCGGGACAGGGCATCTATGGCTACACCTTC
-,few,TRBJ1-2,TRBV5-1,CASSSTLDGYTF,TGCGCCAGCAGCTCAACTTTAGATGGCTACACCTTC
TRBD1,-,TRBJ1-1,TRBV4-2,CASSLQDRGPGTEAFF,TGTGCCAGCAGCCTCCAGGACAGGGGGCCGGGCACTGAAGCTTTCTTT
-,-,TRBJ1-3,TRBV19,CASNSEETIGNTIYF,TGTGCCAGTAACAGCGAGGAGACTATTGGAAACACCATATATTTT
TRBD2,-,TRBJ2-1,TRBV11-1,CASSLGLAEDNEQFF,TGTGCCAGCAGCTTAGGGCTAGCGGAAGACAATGAGCAGTTCTTC
TRBD1,-,TRBJ1-5,TRBV11-2,CASSWTGNPSQPQHF,TGTGCCAGCAGCTGGACAGGGAATCCGAGTCAGCCCCAGCATTTT
-,-,TRBJ1-5,TRBV28,CASRPTLESDQPQHF,TGTGCCAGCAGACCAACCCTCGAAAGCGATCAGCCCCAGCATTTT
-,-,TRBJ1-5,TRBV9,CASSVGEGSNQPQHF,TGTGCCAGCAGCGTAGGAGAGGGAAGCAATCAGCCCCAGCATTTT
TRBD1,-,TRBJ1-4,TRBV27,CASGRDRAGEKLFF,TGTGCCAGCGGCCGGGACAGGGCTGGTGAAAAACTGTTTTTT
-,-,TRBJ1-2,TRBV5-1,CASSLAGQGNGYTF,TGCGCCAGCAGCTTGGCCGGGCAGGGGAATGGCTACACCTTC
-,-,TRBJ2-6,TRBV6-5,CASSYHTGSGANVLTF,TGTGCCAGCAGTTACCATACAGGGTCTGGGGCCAACGTCCTGACTTTC
-,-,TRBJ2-1,TRBV11-3,CASSLDQGYEQFF,TGTGCCAGCAGCTTAGATCAGGGGTATGAGCAGTTCTTC
-,-,TRBJ1-2,TRBV21-1,CASRPAHGVRRGYTF,TGTGCCAGCAGACCTGCCCACGGGGTCAGGCGAGGCTACACCTTC
-,-,TRBJ1-2,TRBV10-3,CAIKREADGYTF,TGTGCCATCAAGCGGGAAGCCGATGGCTACACCTTC
-,-,TRBJ2-1,TRBV5-1,CASSLRLGGEVGEQFF,TGCGCCAGCAGCTTGCGCTTAGGAGGTGAGGTGGGTGAGCAGTTCTTC
-,-,TRBJ1-2,TRBV25-1,CASSGRGRANYGYTF,TGTGCCAGCAGTGGCCGGGGGAGGGCTAACTATGGCTACACCTTC
TRBD1,few,TRBJ1-6,TRBV6-6,CASSQRQGNSPLHF,TGTGCCAGCAGTCAACGACAGGGGAATTCACCCCTCCACTTT
-,-,TRBJ1-4,TRBV7-6,CASSLSSTGSEKLFF,TGTGCCAGCAGCTTATCCTCGACAGGTTCGGAAAAACTGTTTTTT
TRBD1,-,TRBJ1-1,TRBV18,CASSLQGAPEAFF,TGTGCCAGCTCTCTACAGGGGGCCCCTGAAGCTTTCTTT
-,-,TRBJ1-5,TRBV3-1/TRBV3-2,CASSQFSGEDPQHF,TGTGCCAGCAGCCAATTTTCGGGGGAGGACCCCCAGCATTTT
-,-,TRBJ2-2,TRBV6-4,CASADRTEGGELFF,TGTGCCAGCGCCGACAGGACAGAAGGCGGGGAGCTGTTTTTT
-,-,TRBJ2-3,TRBV30,CAWSAGGMITDTQYF,TGTGCCTGGAGCGCCGGCGGGATGATCACAGATACGCAGTATTTT
TRBD2,once,TRBJ2-4,TRBV19,CASSIDAGVYRGAKNIQYF,TGTGCCAGTAGTATAGACGCGGGAGTCTATAGAGGGGCCAAAAACATTCAGTACTTC
-,-,TRBJ2-4,TRBV2,CASSGLTRPAYF,TGTGCCAGCAGTGGCCTGACACGTCCAGCGTACTTC
TRBD1,-,TRBJ2-7,TRBV5-1,CASSLGGTGSSYEQYF,TGCGCCAGCAGCCTGGGGGGGACAGGGAGCTCCTACGAGCAGTACTTC
TRBD2,-,TRBJ2-2,TRBV9,CASSVGLVSGAGELFF,TGTGCCAGCAGCGTAGGACTGGTTAGCGGGGCCGGGGAGCTGTTTTTT
TRBD2,-,TRBJ2-2,TRBV4-2,CASSREGLAGENTGELFF,TGTGCCAGCAGCCGGGAGGGACTAGCGGGGGAAAACACCGGGGAGCTGTTTTTT
-,-,TRBJ1-5,TRBV6-4,CASPLYREDLRSNQPQHF,TGTGCCAGCCCTCTTTACCGGGAGGACCTGCGTAGCAATCAGCCCCAGCATTTT
-,-,TRBJ1-2,TRBV5-8,CASSSTEAFRSYTF,TGTGCCAGCAGCTCAACGGAGGCATTTCGTAGCTACACCTTC
-,-,TRBJ2-7,TRBV9,CASSATYAAYEQYF,TGTGCCAGCAGCGCAACGTACGCAGCCTACGAGCAGTACTTC
-,-,TRBJ2-1,TRBV3-1/TRBV3-2,CASSLWDRVAGGYNEQFF,TGTGCCAGCAGCCTCTGGGACAGGGTAGCGGGAGGCTACAATGAGCAGTTCTTC
-,-,TRBJ2-7,TRBV4-3,CASSQLPGKTSYEQYF,TGCGCCAGCAGCCAATTACCGGGGAAAACCTCCTACGAGCAGTACTTC
TRBD2,-,TRBJ2-4,TRBV9,CASSVGASGRTDIQYF,TGTGCCAGCAGCGTAGGAGCTAGCGGGAGAACAGACATTCAGTACTTC
-,-,TRBJ2-7,TRBV2,CASSEMSYEQYF,TGTGCCAGCAGTGAAATGTCTTACGAGCAGTACTTC
-,-,TRBJ2-1,TRBV27,CASSRNRGGNEQFF,TGTGCCAGCAGTCGAAACCGAGGGGGCAATGAGCAGTTCTTC
TRBD1,-,TRBJ2-7,TRBV19,CASSVGTGDREQYF,TGTGCCAGTAGTGTCGGGACAGGGGATCGCGAGCAGTACTTC
TRBD1,-,TRBJ1-6,TRBV27,CASKPLDRDNSPLHF,TGTGCCAGCAAGCCTCTGGACAGGGATAATTCACCCCTCCACTTT
-,-,TRBJ2-2,TRBV19,CASSLPSRGMVTGELFF,TGTGCCAGTAGCCTACCATCTAGGGGGATGGTCACCGGGGAGCTGTTTTTT
TRBD2,-,TRBJ2-7,TRBV3-1/TRBV3-2,CASSRLAGEYYEQYF,TGTGCCAGCAGCCGACTAGCGGGGGAATACTACGAGCAGTACTTC
TRBD1,-,TRBJ2-2,TRBV25-1,CASSERRGGITGELFF,TGTGCCAGCAGTGAACGCAGAGGGGGCATAACCGGGGAGCTGTTTTTT
-,-,TRBJ2-7,TRBV6-5,CASRRDFSYEQYF,TGTGCCAGCAGACGGGACTTCTCCTACGAGCAGTACTTC
TRBD2,-,TRBJ2-1,TRBV29-1,CSVEDPSGSLTEQFF,TGCAGCGTTGAAGATCCTAGCGGGTCTCTTACCGAGCAGTTCTTC
-,-,TRBJ1-6,TRBV11-2,CASSFPGRANSPLHF,TGTGCCAGCAGCTTCCCGGGCAGGGCTAATTCACCCCTCCACTTT
TRBD1,-,TRBJ2-7,TRBV6-5,CASSFTGGRYEQYF,TGTGCCAGCAGTTTCACAGGGGGCCGGTACGAGCAGTACTTC